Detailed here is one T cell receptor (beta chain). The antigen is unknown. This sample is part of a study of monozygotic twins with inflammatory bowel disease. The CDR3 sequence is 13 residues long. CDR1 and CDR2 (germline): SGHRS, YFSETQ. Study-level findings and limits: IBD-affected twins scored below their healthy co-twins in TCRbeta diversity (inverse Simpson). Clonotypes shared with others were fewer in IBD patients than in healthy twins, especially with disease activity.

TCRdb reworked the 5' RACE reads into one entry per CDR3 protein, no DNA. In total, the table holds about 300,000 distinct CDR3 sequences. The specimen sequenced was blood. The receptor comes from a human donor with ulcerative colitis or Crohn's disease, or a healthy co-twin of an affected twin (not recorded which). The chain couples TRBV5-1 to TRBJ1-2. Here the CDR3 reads CASSSEANYGYTF.